This paragraph covers one T cell receptor (beta chain) sequence. Authors' analysis steps: Estimation of nucleated cell counts was performed using reference gene primer amplification. TCRdb keeps only in-frame clones here, not all; method: immunoSEQ multiplex PCR. V and J calls plus clone size are reproduced from that table; the DNA served to infer D and trimming. The sample includes approximately 72,000 clones, roughly 84% of them seen just once. The data derive from a study of blood T cell repertoires in COVID-19. At the level of the study: Some COVID-19 samples were acute and others convalescent; all came from the United States, Italy and Spain. T cells, B-cell-depleted T cells, or PBMCs supplied cDNA or gDNA.

Germline CDR1 and CDR2: SGHRS and YFSETQ. This CDR3 comprises 15 residues. V lost 2 bases and J lost 6; bases outside the gene matches: 9. This TCR came from a man in his forties or fifties with active COVID-19. This sequence joins TRBV5-1 and TRBJ2-5, with 8 bases that match TRBD2. The sequencing sample was made of peripheral blood. DNA for the CDR3: TGCGCCAGCAGCTTTAGCGGGGCATATATACAGACCCAGTACTTC. This sequence encodes CASSFSGAYIQTQYF.